These T cell receptor beta chains were read from a single sample in a study of T cell repertoires in aging, cancer and after chemotherapy. One entry per CDR3 protein results from TCRdb running MiXCR on the multiplex PCR reads. Of some 6,700 distinct CDR3 sequences detected, over 30% appear once; the ten largest clones hold about 41%. Source material: blood. The receptors shown here come from a human donor in good health. Both conserved end residues are part of each CDR3. D genes are given only for firm matches. Where a row states a size, it is once, few, many or the class of an expanded clone; other rows omit it.

15	TRBV5-1	.	TRBJ2-5	.	CASASPGATQETQYF	TGCGCCAGCGCCTCCCCGGGGGCTACCCAAGAGACCCAGTACTTC
16	TRBV19	TRBD2	TRBJ2-1	few	CASSARAGRLYNEQFF	TGTGCCAGTAGTGCCAGAGCGGGGCGCCTCTACAATGAGCAGTTCTTC
14	TRBV12-3/TRBV12-4	.	TRBJ2-3	few	CASRPQVNTDTQYF	TGTGCCAGCAGACCCCAGGTAAACACAGATACGCAGTATTTT
16	TRBV12-3/TRBV12-4	TRBD2	TRBJ2-2	few	CASSFRQGGDTGELFF	TGTGCCAGCAGTTTCCGTCAGGGAGGGGACACCGGGGAGCTGTTTTTT
16	TRBV7-9	TRBD1	TRBJ2-1	.	CASKLLGQGGFDEQFF	TGTGCCAGCAAGCTGCTGGGACAGGGAGGTTTCGATGAGCAGTTCTTC
12	TRBV6-2/TRBV6-3	.	TRBJ2-5	few	CASSYGQETQYF	TGTGCCAGCAGTTACGGCCAAGAGACCCAGTACTTC
12	TRBV6-5	.	TRBJ2-3	.	CASSYSTGAQYF	TGTGCCAGCAGTTACTCGACGGGGGCGCAGTATTTT
16	TRBV20-1	.	TRBJ2-3	.	CSASYLGWGSTDTQYF	TGCAGTGCCTCTTACTTGGGTTGGGGCAGCACAGATACGCAGTATTTT
15	TRBV12-3/TRBV12-4	.	TRBJ1-2	.	CASTLLAGAGYGYTF	TGTGCCAGCACCTTACTGGCGGGGGCCGGTTATGGCTACACCTTC
14	TRBV20-1	TRBD2	TRBJ2-3	.	CSAPLAGATDTQYF	TGCAGTGCCCCACTAGCGGGAGCCACAGATACGCAGTATTTT
13	TRBV20-1	TRBD2	TRBJ2-7	.	CSAVGTSEYEQYF	TGCAGTGCTGTCGGGACTAGCGAGTACGAGCAGTACTTC
15	TRBV11-3	TRBD1	TRBJ2-1	.	CASSPSGQGRNEQFF	TGTGCCAGCAGCCCCTCCGGACAGGGGAGGAATGAGCAGTTCTTC
19	TRBV27	TRBD2	TRBJ2-6	few	CASSFGLAGYRSGANVLTF	TGTGCCAGCAGTTTTGGGCTAGCGGGTTACCGCTCTGGGGCCAACGTCCTGACTTTC
13	TRBV6-5	.	TRBJ1-1	.	CASSEGGRTEAFF	TGTGCCAGCAGTGAAGGGGGGCGAACTGAAGCTTTCTTT
15	TRBV10-3	TRBD1	TRBJ1-1	few	CAITPGGGANTEAFF	TGTGCCATCACCCCTGGAGGGGGCGCGAACACTGAAGCTTTCTTT
13	TRBV6-1	.	TRBJ2-5	.	CASKLAGAKTQYF	TGTGCCAGCAAGCTAGCTGGGGCAAAGACCCAGTACTTC
12	TRBV10-3	.	TRBJ2-3	.	CAINGGTDTQYF	TGTGCCATCAACGGAGGGACAGATACGCAGTATTTT
13	TRBV19	.	TRBJ2-7	few	CASSIGGQGEQYF	TGTGCCAGTAGTATTGGGGGTCAGGGCGAGCAGTACTTC
15	TRBV12-3/TRBV12-4	.	TRBJ1-4	few	CASSLTGSTNEKLFF	TGTGCCAGCAGTTTAACGGGGTCAACTAATGAAAAACTGTTTTTT
14	TRBV12-3/TRBV12-4	.	TRBJ1-5	few	CASSYYGSNQPQHF	TGTGCCAGCAGTTATTACGGTAGCAATCAGCCCCAGCATTTT
11	TRBV6-1	.	TRBJ1-1	few	CASRRDTEAFF	TGTGCCAGCAGACGTGACACTGAAGCTTTCTTT
16	TRBV5-1	.	TRBJ1-5	once	CASSPGHGDSNQPQHF	TGCGCCAGCAGCCCGGGCCACGGCGACAGCAATCAGCCCCAGCATTTT
15	TRBV19	TRBD1	TRBJ2-3	.	CASSTKGGAPDTQYF	TGTGCCAGTAGTACGAAAGGGGGCGCCCCGGATACGCAGTATTTT
13	TRBV29-1	TRBD1	TRBJ2-3	.	CSTTGTGEDTQYF	TGCAGCACAACCGGGACAGGGGAAGATACGCAGTATTTT
15	TRBV19	.	TRBJ1-5	few	CASSRGRAGDQPQHF	TGTGCCAGTAGTAGGGGGAGGGCAGGGGATCAGCCCCAGCATTTT
12	TRBV15	.	TRBJ2-7	few	CATSRESYEQYF	TGTGCCACCAGCAGAGAGTCCTACGAGCAGTACTTC
19	TRBV11-2	TRBD1	TRBJ2-6	once	CASSRTGGASISGANVLNF	TGTGCCAGCAGCCGAACAGGGGGCGCCTCGATCTCTGGGGCCAACGTCCTGAATTTC
16	TRBV27	.	TRBJ1-2	few	CASSIRRTAPLDGYTF	TGTGCCAGCAGTATACGACGGACAGCTCCCCTTGATGGCTACACCTTC
13	TRBV27	.	TRBJ1-2	.	CASSLNGNYGYTF	TGTGCCAGCAGTTTAAACGGAAACTATGGCTACACCTTC
17	TRBV27	.	TRBJ2-5	once	CASSPSGSPQLGETQYF	TGTGCCAGCAGTCCCTCGGGATCTCCACAACTCGGAGAGACCCAGTACTTC
13	TRBV27	.	TRBJ1-1	few	CASRSDGNTEAFF	TGTGCCAGCAGGTCGGACGGGAACACTGAAGCTTTCTTT
12	TRBV30	.	TRBJ1-2	few	CAWSKGLGGYTF	TGTGCCTGGAGCAAGGGTTTGGGTGGCTACACCTTC
15	TRBV19	.	TRBJ2-1	medium-sized	CASSIDRSSYNEQFF	TGTGCCAGTAGCATCGACCGGAGCTCCTACAATGAGCAGTTCTTC
14	TRBV5-6	.	TRBJ2-7	.	CASSRIQGSYEQYF	TGTGCCAGCAGCCGGATTCAAGGTTCCTACGAGCAGTACTTC
13	TRBV11-3	.	TRBJ2-7	few	CASSLTVLYEQYF	TGTGCCAGCAGCTTGACAGTCCTCTACGAGCAGTACTTC
13	TRBV28	.	TRBJ2-3	few	CASSPSLTDTQYF	TGTGCCAGCAGTCCCAGCCTCACAGATACGCAGTATTTT
14	TRBV11-3	.	TRBJ2-7	.	CASSPGTLSYEQYF	TGTGCCAGCAGCCCCGGGACGTTGTCCTACGAGCAGTACTTC
16	TRBV5-1	.	TRBJ2-5	.	CASSLTPAGPQETQYF	TGCGCCAGCAGCTTAACTCCGGCAGGGCCCCAAGAGACCCAGTACTTC
15	TRBV6-6	TRBD2	TRBJ2-3	.	CASSYTPSGVNTQYF	TGTGCCAGCAGCTACACTCCTAGCGGGGTGAATACGCAGTATTTT
13	TRBV6-2/TRBV6-3	TRBD1	TRBJ2-7	.	CASRGTGLGEQYF	TGTGCCAGCCGCGGGACAGGGTTGGGTGAGCAGTACTTC
14	TRBV7-9	.	TRBJ2-2	.	CASSFRLQTGELFF	TGTGCCAGCAGCTTTAGGCTCCAGACCGGGGAGCTGTTTTTT
14	TRBV30	TRBD1	TRBJ1-2	large	CAWSGGDRGPGYTF	TGTGCCTGGAGTGGAGGGGACAGGGGGCCTGGCTACACCTTC
16	TRBV6-1	.	TRBJ2-3	.	CASSERRFVSTDTQYF	TGTGCCAGCAGTGAAAGGCGGTTCGTTAGCACAGATACGCAGTATTTT
16	TRBV11-3	.	TRBJ1-5	few	CASTSGDTGPNQPQHF	TGTGCCAGCACCTCAGGGGACACAGGCCCTAATCAGCCCCAGCATTTT